These 27 T cell receptor beta chains were sequenced from one sample in a study of shared T cell receptors in the human thymus. Generated by immunoSEQ multiplex PCR, the TCRdb table keeps only in-frame clones and is missing some. The table shows 640,000 or so clones, with more than 70% occurring only once. The same sample was also studied in work on human thymus T cells.

The sample was thymocytes. Source of these receptors: a boy less than two years old with a congenital heart defect.

This chain joins TRBV5-6 and TRBJ1-1; 7 bases are shared with TRBD1. The CDR3 is made up of 18 amino acids. Germline-derived CDR1 and CDR2 are SGHDT and YYEEEE. V shed 1 base, J shed 6 bases, and the junction held 18 bases outside the gene matches. For the CDR3, the DNA is TGTGCCAGCAGCTTGTTCGGGGGTGGGACAGTATTAGCGCCTGAAGCTTTCTTT. The encoded protein is CASSLFGGGTVLAPEAFF.

This clone was seen more than once but under ten times. The chain is built from TRBV19 and TRBJ2-2; D possibly corresponds to TRBD1 (6 bases). The germline V gene has CDR1 LNHDA and CDR2 SQIVND (reference sequence). The CDR3 sequence is 12 residues long. V was trimmed by 7 bases and J by 5 bases, leaving 8 bases between them. DNA of the CDR3: TGTGCCAGTATTGGGACAACCGGGGAGCTGTTTTTT. Protein product: CASIGTTGELFF.

The chain couples TRBV5-4 to TRBJ2-3, with TRBD2 matching over 7 bases. CDR3 size: 17 residues. Germline V lookup: CDR1 SGHNT, CDR2 YYREEE (reference sequence). V trimming: 3 bases; J trimming: 6 bases; junction bases outside the gene matches: 16. The CDR3, as DNA: TGTGCCAGCAGCTGGGGCGGGGCGGGAGTTGTGGGGGATACGCAGTATTTT. It is translated as CASSWGGAGVVGDTQYF. Complete variable domain (other parts from reference TRBV5-4 and TRBJ2-3): ETGVTQSPTHLIKTRGQQVTLRCSSQSGHNTVSWYQQALGQGPQFIFQYYREEENGRGNFPPRFSGLQFPNYSSELNVNALELDDSALYLCASSWGGAGVVGDTQYFGPGTRLTVL.

The rearrangement uses TRBV15 and TRBJ1-1, with 9 bases that match TRBD1. CDR1 and CDR2 (germline): LNHNV, YYDKDF (reference sequence). V dropped 5 bases and J dropped 11; count of bases not matched to a gene: 6. The CDR3 has 12 residues. In DNA form, the CDR3 reads TGTGCCACCAGCGGACAGGGGAATCGCGCTTTCTTT. Translation: CATSGQGNRAFF.

The chain employs TRBV12-5 and TRBJ1-1; D is unresolved. Trimming took off 6 bases at V and 7 bases at J, with 15 bases between the two ends. This CDR3 contains 13 residues. Germline-derived CDR1 and CDR2 are LGHNT and FRNRAP. The CDR3 reads CASGLHGGGEAFF. CDR3 in DNA: TGTGCTAGTGGCTTACACGGCGGAGGTGAAGCTTTCTTT.

The chain employs TRBV7-9 and TRBJ2-3; 9 bases are a match to TRBD2. CDR3 size: 16 residues. The V gene's germline CDR1 is SEHNR and CDR2 FQNEAQ (reference sequence). J was trimmed by 1 base and V by 1 base; bases with no gene match: 3. CDR3 bases: TGTGCCAGCAGCTTAGGAGTAGCGGGAGGCACAGATACGCAGTATTTT. Its translation is CASSLGVAGGTDTQYF.

V gene TRBV4-1 combines with J gene TRBJ2-1, with D perhaps TRBD2 (6 bases). Germline CDR1 MGHRA, CDR2 YSYEKL. The V end was cut by 0 bases, the J end by 2 bases, with 8 bases between. This CDR3 has 15 residues. The CDR3 DNA sequence: TGCGCCAGCAGCCAAGAACTAGCCCCCTACAATGAGCAGTTCTTC. Amino acid sequence: CASSQELAPYNEQFF.

This chain links TRBV6-5 with TRBJ2-7, with D possibly matching TRBD2 (6 bases). Germline lookup yields CDR1 MNHEY and CDR2 SVGAGI. CDR3 length: 14 residues. V lost 6 bases, J lost 4 bases, and 16 bases lay in between. The CDR3 DNA sequence: TGTGCCAGCAGGGGTCCTAGCGAGGTGTACGAGCAGTACTTC. This translates into CASRGPSEVYEQYF.

The gene calls are TRBV9 and TRBJ2-1, with 9 bases that match TRBD1. The CDR3 has 15 amino acids. J lost 6 bases, V lost 2 bases, and 6 bases had no gene match. CDR1 SGDLS and CDR2 YYNGEE come from the germline V gene. CDR3 region: CASSVLGQGRNEQFF. The CDR3 DNA sequence: TGTGCCAGCAGCGTCCTCGGACAGGGGCGCAATGAGCAGTTCTTC.

The chain recombines TRBV28 with TRBJ2-1; TRBD2 aligns across 13 bases. This CDR3 comprises 17 residues. The junction had 14 bases not matched to a gene; V was cut back by 6 bases and J by 9 bases. Germline CDR1 and CDR2: MDHEN and SYDVKM. CDR3 loop: CASSYIIPLAGGPEQFF. The CDR3 nucleotides read TGTGCCAGCAGCTACATCATTCCACTAGCGGGAGGGCCTGAGCAGTTCTTC. Combining the CDR3 with reference TRBV28 and TRBJ2-1 gives the whole variable domain DVKVTQSSRYLVKRTGEKVFLECVQDMDHENMFWYRQDPGLGLRLIYFSYDVKMKEKGDIPEGYSVSREKKERFSLILESASTNQTSMYLCASSYIIPLAGGPEQFFGPGTRLTVL.

The chain carries TRBV4-1 and TRBJ2-5; 10 positions match TRBD2. The CDR3 runs 18 residues. Looked up from germline, CDR1 is MGHRA and CDR2 is YSYEKL. Trimming at V came to 0 bases and at J to 5 bases, leaving 12 bases not matched to a gene. CDR3 sequence: CASSQDVYSGGSEETQYF. DNA for the CDR3: TGCGCCAGCAGCCAAGACGTGTATAGCGGGGGGTCGGAGGAGACCCAGTACTTC.

This chain connects TRBV2 to TRBJ1-5, with a possible D match to TRBD1 (5 bases). CDR1 SNHLY and CDR2 FYNNEI come from the germline V gene. Trimming left V 5 bases short and J 5 bases short, with 13 bases between. The CDR3 length is 14 residues. The CDR3 reads CASSIDRAYQPQHF. The CDR3 DNA reads TGTGCCAGCAGTATTGACAGAGCCTATCAGCCCCAGCATTTT.

This clone showed up just a few times. The CDR3 sequence is CASSLYQGAYGYTF. CDR3 coding DNA: TGTGCCAGCAGCTTGTATCAGGGTGCCTATGGCTACACCTTC. The gene calls are TRBV5-6 and TRBJ1-2; the D gene is possibly TRBD1 (5 bases). The CDR3 runs to 14 residues. Germline values: CDR1 SGHDT, CDR2 YYEEEE. V was trimmed by 1 base and J by 4 bases, leaving 11 bases between them. The variable domain in full, completed from reference TRBV5-6 and TRBJ1-2, reads DAGVTQSPTHLIKTRGQQVTLRCSPKSGHDTVSWYQQALGQGPQFIFQYYEEEERQRGNFPDRFSGHQFPNYSSELNVNALLLGDSALYLCASSLYQGAYGYTFGSGTRLTVV.

The rearrangement uses TRBV28 and TRBJ1-5; no firm D call. Trimming removed 2 bases from V and 10 bases from J, with 9 bases in between. Per germline, CDR1 MDHEN and CDR2 SYDVKM. The CDR3 spans 12 residues. This chain's CDR3 is CASSLSAIPQHF. For the CDR3, the DNA is TGTGCCAGCAGTTTAAGCGCCATCCCCCAGCATTTT.

The chain couples TRBV7-2 to TRBJ2-2; 10 nucleotides line up with TRBD2. V lost 5 bases to trimming and J lost 7 bases; unmatched junction nucleotides: 10. This CDR3 has 16 residues. The germline gives CDR1 SGHTA, CDR2 FQGNSA. The CDR3 DNA is TGTGCCAGCAGCCACCCCCTAGCGGGGGAGGGCGGGGAGCTGTTTTTT. Translated, it gives CASSHPLAGEGGELFF.

The J gene is TRBJ1-1, the V gene TRBV6-5; no definite D call. The V and J ends lost 0 bases and 5 bases respectively, with 7 bases between them. The germline V gene has CDR1 MNHEY and CDR2 SVGAGI. CDR3 size: 13 residues. Here the CDR3 reads CASSYSTRTEAFF. DNA of the CDR3: TGTGCCAGCAGTTACTCGACGCGGACTGAAGCTTTCTTT.

The CDR3 nucleotides are TGTGCCAGCAGTCCTACCGGGACAGGCGAAAAACTGTTTTTT. This encodes CASSPTGTGEKLFF. V is TRBV6-6 and J is TRBJ1-4; 8 bases map to TRBD1. CDR1 and CDR2 (germline): MNHNY, SVGAGI (reference sequence). The CDR3 runs to 14 residues. V trimming: 5 bases; J trimming: 8 bases; junction bases outside the gene matches: 7.

This chain links TRBV2 with TRBJ2-3; tentative D call: TRBD1 (5 bases). Germline V CDR1 and CDR2: SNHLY, FYNNEI. Trimming left V 4 bases short and J 0 bases short, with 11 bases between. This CDR3 region has 15 residues. The CDR3 is CASSGDSTSTDTQYF. The CDR3 nucleotides read TGTGCCAGCAGTGGTGACAGTACTAGCACAGATACGCAGTATTTT.

J is TRBJ1-1 and V is TRBV7-2; 7 nucleotides agree with TRBD1. CDR1 and CDR2 (germline): SGHTA, FQGNSA. CDR3 length: 16 amino acids. Germline trimming cut 5 bases from V and 4 bases from J; bases unmatched to any gene: 13. The CDR3 region has the DNA TGTGCCAGCAGCGCGGAGACAGGGACCACGGTCACTGAAGCTTTCTTT. This translates into CASSAETGTTVTEAFF.

This rearrangement joins TRBV28 to TRBJ1-2; a weak D match, TRBD1 (5 bases). The CDR3 length is 14 residues. Trimming cost V 6 bases and J 8 bases, with 19 bases left between them. Looked up from germline, CDR1 is MDHEN and CDR2 is SYDVKM. The CDR3 nucleotides are TGTGCCAGCAGCGACTCCAGGGCAGGAGACGGCTACACCTTC. Translation: CASSDSRAGDGYTF.

J is TRBJ2-7 and V is TRBV4-1, with D tentatively TRBD2 (6 bases). Germline V gene sequence: CDR1 MGHRA, CDR2 YSYEKL. V lost 1 base, J lost 7 bases, and 17 bases lay in between. The CDR3 totals 15 residues. The CDR3: CASSQGTSSSREQYF. Written as DNA, the CDR3 is TGCGCCAGCAGCCAAGGTACTAGCAGCTCGAGGGAGCAGTACTTC.

This chain connects TRBV30 to TRBJ2-5; perhaps TRBD2 as D (5 bases). V lost 0 bases and J 5 bases, leaving 16 bases between the germline ends. The CDR3 consists of 15 residues. CDR1 GTSNPN and CDR2 SVGIG come from the germline V gene (reference sequence). The CDR3 spells CAWSVGRKRGETQYF. Written as DNA, the CDR3 is TGTGCCTGGAGTGTAGGTAGGAAGCGAGGGGAGACCCAGTACTTC.

This chain connects TRBV4-2 to TRBJ2-7; 10 bases are a match to TRBD2. The CDR3 is 19 amino acids. Germline trimming cut 4 bases from V and 0 bases from J; bases unmatched to any gene: 15. Germline-derived CDR1 and CDR2 are LGHNA and YNFKEQ. CDR3 in amino acids: CASSLAKLAGPRSSYEQYF. In DNA, the CDR3 is TGTGCCAGCAGCCTAGCCAAACTAGCGGGACCTAGGAGCTCCTACGAGCAGTACTTC.

For the CDR3, the DNA is TGTGCCAGCAGCCCCGCCCCCGTTGGGACAGGGGGCAGTGGCTACACCTTC. Protein: CASSPAPVGTGGSGYTF. The chain employs TRBV28 and TRBJ1-2; 12 bases agree with TRBD1. Germline trimming cut 6 bases from V and 7 bases from J; bases unmatched to any gene: 15. The CDR3 loop spans 17 amino acids. Germline assignment: CDR1 MDHEN and CDR2 SYDVKM.

The rearrangement joins TRBV27 to TRBJ1-6, with 9 bases fitting TRBD1. The CDR3 is made up of 16 amino acids. Germline loops: CDR1 MNHEY, CDR2 SMNVEV (reference sequence). V was clipped by 6 bases and J by 5 bases; unmatched bases: 8. The CDR3 sequence: CASSPSGTGHNSPLHF. For the CDR3, the DNA is TGTGCCAGCAGCCCTTCCGGGACAGGGCATAATTCACCCCTCCACTTT.

The chain couples TRBV4-1 to TRBJ2-2; 7 bases align to TRBD1. The CDR3 loop spans 17 amino acids. Germline V gives CDR1 MGHRA, CDR2 YSYEKL. After removal of 1 base from V and 2 bases from J, the junction contained 7 bases not matched to a gene. The CDR3 coding sequence is TGCGCCAGCAGCCAAGGGGGGACAGCCTATAACACCGGGGAGCTGTTTTTT. This sequence encodes CASSQGGTAYNTGELFF.

About this clone: Additional DNA sequences in this sample encode the identical CDR3. The chain has TRBV6-5 and TRBJ2-7, with 9 bases that match TRBD1. CDR3 length: 12 residues. Losses at the gene ends were 6 bases for V and 3 bases for J; bases not matched to a gene: 0. Germline V lookup: CDR1 MNHEY, CDR2 SVGAGI. This chain's CDR3 is CASRTGGYEQYF. CDR3 nucleotides: TGTGCCAGCAGGACAGGGGGCTACGAGCAGTACTTC.